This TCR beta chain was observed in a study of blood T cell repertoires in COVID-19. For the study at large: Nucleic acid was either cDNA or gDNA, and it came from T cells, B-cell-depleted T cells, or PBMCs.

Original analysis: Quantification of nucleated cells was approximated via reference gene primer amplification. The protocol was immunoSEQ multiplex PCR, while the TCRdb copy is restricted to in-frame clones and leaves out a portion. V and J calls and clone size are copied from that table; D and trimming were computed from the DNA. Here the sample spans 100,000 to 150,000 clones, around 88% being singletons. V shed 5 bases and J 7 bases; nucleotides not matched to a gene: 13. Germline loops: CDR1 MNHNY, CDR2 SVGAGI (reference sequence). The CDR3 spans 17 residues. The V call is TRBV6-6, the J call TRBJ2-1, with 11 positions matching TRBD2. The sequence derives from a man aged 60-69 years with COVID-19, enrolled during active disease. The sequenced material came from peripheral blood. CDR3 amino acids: CASSPSFRLAGRNEQFF. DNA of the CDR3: TGTGCCAGCAGTCCGTCATTCAGACTAGCGGGGAGAAATGAGCAGTTCTTC.